This TCR beta chain derives from a study of cytomegalovirus exposure and HLA in healthy donors. As for the study in general: Assignment to the Caucasian-associated ancestry cluster applied to less than 85% of the approximately 420 genotyped donors.

Amplification used 60 Vbeta primers and 13 Jbeta primers. The table came from immunoSEQ multiplex PCR; TCRdb's copy has only in-frame clones and leaves some out. This sample yields 150,000 to 200,000 clones, of which 70% to 85% are seen a single time; approximately 0.7% belongs to the top ten. V gave up 6 bases and J gave up 9 bases; unmatched junction bases: 8. Germline V CDR1 and CDR2: MGHDK, SYGVNS. The CDR3 totals 14 residues. The sequence was collected from a woman in her thirties or forties in good health and CMV-seronegative. This chain joins TRBV25-1 and TRBJ2-1, with 10 bases lining up with TRBD1. What was sequenced was PBMCs. CDR3 sequence: CASRGTGVLGEQFF. The CDR3 nucleotides read TGTGCCAGCAGAGGGACAGGGGTATTGGGTGAGCAGTTCTTC. The entire variable domain, with the rest obtained from reference TRBV25-1 and TRBJ2-1, is as follows: EADIYQTPRYLVIGTGKKITLECSQTMGHDKMYWYQQDPGMELHLIHYSYGVNSTEKGDLSSESTVSRIRTEHFPLTLESARPSHTSQYLCASRGTGVLGEQFFGPGTRLTVL.